This T cell receptor (beta chain) was retrieved from a study of blood T cells in healthy people across ages. Broader study findings: Relative to aged donors, long-lived donors carried more naive CD4+ cells and displayed higher diversity. Age advanced and TCR beta diversity per million T cells fell, roughly linearly. Unsorted PBMCs prevented conclusive naive versus antigen-experienced comparison.

The CDR3 consists of 15 residues. Germline trimming cut 6 bases from V and 11 bases from J; bases unmatched to any gene: 17. Each donor's blood draw was 8.5 to 10 milliliters of peripheral blood. The use of a sample-barcoded 5' primer and a J-beta primer mix characterized a second PCR of 7 to 11 cycles. TCRdb reprocessed the 5' RACE reads via MiXCR and lists one record per CDR3 protein. The table has 1.5 million to 2 million distinct CDR3 sequences, under 30% seen once. A word on this clonotype: The antigen remains undetermined.

The TCR was taken from a woman aged 30 to 39 in good health. The sequencing input was blood. The chain employs TRBV12-3 or TRBV12-4 and TRBJ2-5; 8 bases match TRBD2. Here the CDR3 reads CASRKLADYYNEQYF. Written as DNA, the CDR3 is TGTGCCAGCAGGAAACTAGCGGATTACTACAATGAGCAGTACTTC.